Described below is a single T cell receptor beta chain sequence and its context. Construction of the TCR beta libraries employed iRepertoire HTBI primers in conjunction with Arm-PCR of CDR3 regions. MiXCR, applied by TCRdb to the multiplex PCR reads, yields one record per CDR3 protein. The table lists about 610,000 distinct CDR3 sequences, about 16% of them singletons. This sample was taken from a study of regulatory T cells in long-lasting Graves disease. The time point here: newly diagnosed GD, antithyroid drugs for less than 3 months. From RNA extracted from PBMCs, the TCR library was made. After removal of 6 bases from V and 4 bases from J, the junction contained 7 bases not matched to a gene. CDR1 MNHEY and CDR2 SVGEGT come from the germline V gene. CDR3 length equals 14 residues. This same sample was also part of a study on T cells in Graves' hyperthyroidism and ophthalmopathy.

This TCR was sampled from a man younger than 30 with Graves disease. This specimen consisted of peripheral blood mononuclear cells (PBMCs), obtained at new diagnosis, from a patient treated with antithyroid drugs. This chain connects TRBV6-2 or TRBV6-3 to TRBJ2-7; 9 nucleotides line up with TRBD2. CDR3 coding DNA: TGTGCCAGCAGGGCCTCTAGCGGGAAGTACGAGCAGTACTTC. Translated, it gives CASRASSGKYEQYF.